The sequence of this TCR beta chain was determined in a study of cytomegalovirus exposure and HLA in healthy donors. About the study: An early data release held 79 million or so unique TCRs from HLA-typed donors. Study-wide findings and caveats: For most TCR beta V segments, an earlier analysis put the productive rate at about 87% or about 30% of the time. HLA alleles were associated with around 17,000 TCR beta sequences in a later analysis at 0.05 false discovery rate. The authors later linked a missense DCLRE1C variant to TCR beta V- and J-gene trimming.

V was pared by 6 bases and J by 0 bases, with 9 bases between. The CDR3 sequence is 15 residues long. Germline V gene data show CDR1 as MNHEY and CDR2 as SVGAGI. Concerning this clone: The antigen is undetermined.

It was with 60 Vbeta and 13 Jbeta primers that the PCR ran. The method was immunoSEQ multiplex PCR; TCRdb's version includes in-frame clones alone and lacks a portion of them. The repertoire holds 130,000 to 150,000 clones, with about four fifths as singletons. The V and J genes are TRBV6-5 and TRBJ2-6, with D perhaps matching TRBD2 (6 bases). The TCR originated in a male donor in good health and CMV-seropositive. Sequencing was carried out using PBMCs. CDR3: CASRSGLSGANVLTF. In nucleotides, the CDR3 is TGTGCCAGCAGGTCGGGACTCTCTGGGGCCAACGTCCTGACTTTC.